These T cell receptor beta chains were read from a single sample in a study of CD8 T cells in ankylosing spondylitis. TCRdb analysed the 5' RACE reads with MiXCR anew, one entry per CDR3 protein. The sample carries roughly 470,000 distinct CDR3 sequences, about 24% recorded once. The sequenced sample was blood, either unsorted or a sorted T cell fraction (not recorded which). Receptor source: a male donor with ankylosing spondylitis. CDR3s include the opening cysteine and the closing phenylalanine or tryptophan. D genes are given only for firm matches. The size field is filled for only some rows; it gives once, few, many or a size class.

TRBV19	TRBJ2-1	TRBD2	-	TGTGCCAGTAGTAGACTAGCGCAGAGCTCCTACAATGAGCAGTTCTTC	CASSRLAQSSYNEQFF
TRBV7-2	TRBJ1-5	-	-	TGTGCCAGCAGCCGAGGGGGGGAATCAAAGCCCCAGCATTTT	CASSRGGESKPQHF
TRBV5-6	TRBJ2-7	-	-	TGTGCCAGCAGCTTTGGGAGGGAGCAGTACTTC	CASSFGREQYF
TRBV6-1	TRBJ2-7	-	-	TGTGCCAGCAGTGAGGGTGGGAATCCTTCCTACGAGCAGTACTTC	CASSEGGNPSYEQYF
TRBV20-1	TRBJ1-5	-	-	TGCAGTGCTAGTGATCGGGGGTTTAGCAATCAGCCCCAGCATTTT	CSASDRGFSNQPQHF
TRBV12-3/TRBV12-4	TRBJ2-3	-	few	TGTGCCAGCAGTTTTGTGCCGGGTGGGACAGATACGCAGTATTTT	CASSFVPGGTDTQYF
TRBV7-9	TRBJ2-1	TRBD1	few	TGTGCCAGCCGCGGGGGACAGGGGGGCAATGAGCAGTTCTTC	CASRGGQGGNEQFF
TRBV10-3	TRBJ2-3	TRBD2	many	TGTGCCATCAGTAGTAGCGGGCCTGAGGGGGATACGCAGTATTTT	CAISSSGPEGDTQYF
TRBV20-1	TRBJ2-5	TRBD2	few	TGCAGTGCCCCCGGGGGACTAGCGTGGGAGACCCAGTACTTC	CSAPGGLAWETQYF
TRBV6-5	TRBJ2-3	TRBD2	few	TGTGCCAGCAGTTTACGGACTAGCCCAGATACGCAGTATTTT	CASSLRTSPDTQYF
TRBV5-1	TRBJ1-1	TRBD1	few	TGCGCCAGCAGCAGTCGACAGGGCTCGGGCACTGAAGCTTTCTTT	CASSSRQGSGTEAFF
TRBV2	TRBJ2-1	-	many	TGTGCCAGCACACAGGGCGTGGACAATGAGCAGTTCTTC	CASTQGVDNEQFF
TRBV2	TRBJ2-3	-	-	TGTGCCAGCAAGGGATCTCCGGATACGCAGTATTTT	CASKGSPDTQYF